A single sample is the source of the 27 T cell receptor beta chains below, sequenced in a study of low-dose radiotherapy and immunotherapy resistance in tumors (dated by TCRdb to the early 2020s). The time point label, as the study defines it: before trial treatment. Instrument used: Illumina HiSeq 2500. Superscript III and a set of TRAV- and TRBV-specific primers were used to synthesize first-strand cDNA, so that both TCRalpha and TCRbeta chains were covered. A roughly 19-cycle PCR with Phusion amplified the TCRs, pairing a constant-region primer with the adapter that was attached to the V primers. Starting from the raw public reads, TCRdb applied fastp trimming at Q25, assembled clones with MiXCR and retained in-frame beta chains. Rows are unified per CDR3 protein, each entry keeping the most common DNA and genes. The sample table lists 55,000 to 70,000 distinct CDR3 sequences, 25% of them with a count of one. The ten largest clones add up to around 5% of the sample.

Sequencing was performed on PBMCs, taken before treatment. The receptor source for this set is a male donor with prostate cancer.

This clonotype was picked up many times. The chain links TRBV30 to TRBJ2-3, with D perhaps matching TRBD1 or TRBD2 (5 bases each). The germline gives CDR1 GTSNPN, CDR2 SVGIG (reference sequence). Trimming shortened V by 4 bases and J by 3 bases, and 14 bases separated the two germline ends. CDR3 length: 14 amino acids. CDR3 protein: CAWTSGSRTDTQYF. CDR3 nucleotides: TGTGCCTGGACCTCAGGGAGTAGGACAGATACGCAGTATTTT.

The table lists this clonotype with many counts. The chain combines TRBV2 with TRBJ1-6; 7 bases line up with TRBD1. Germline lookup yields CDR1 SNHLY and CDR2 FYNNEI. The V and J ends lost 1 base and 10 bases, in that order; junction bases with no gene match: 4. The CDR3 length is 14 residues. This CDR3 reads CASSEVEGASPLHF. CDR3 bases: TGTGCCAGCAGTGAAGTTGAGGGGGCATCACCCCTCCACTTT.

This clonotype was seen ten or more times. The chain couples TRBV5-1 to TRBJ2-1; D remains unclear. Looked up from germline, CDR1 is SGHRS and CDR2 is YFSETQ. The CDR3 totals 16 residues. Trimming stripped 7 bases from V and 0 bases from J, with 17 bases between. The CDR3 loop is CASRQVATSSYNEQFF. The CDR3 bases are TGCGCCAGCCGCCAAGTAGCTACGAGCTCCTACAATGAGCAGTTCTTC.

Many counts were recorded for this clonotype. This chain uses TRBV6-2 or TRBV6-3 with TRBJ2-5, with 10 bases that match TRBD2. J gave up 1 base and V 6 bases, and 5 bases lay outside the gene matches. CDR3 size: 15 residues. Looked up from germline, CDR1 is MNHEY and CDR2 is SVGEGT. The CDR3 here is CASRYGLAAQETQYF. CDR3 nucleotides: TGTGCCAGCAGATATGGACTAGCGGCCCAAGAGACCCAGTACTTC.

This clonotype occurred many times. The rearrangement joins TRBV10-3 to TRBJ2-1, with TRBD2 matching 8 bases. The V segment lost 11 bases and the J segment 4 bases; nucleotides outside the gene matches: 16. The CDR3 is made up of 16 amino acids. Germline values: CDR1 ENHRY, CDR2 SYGVKD. The CDR3 spells CASMGEGSGGYNEQFF. In DNA form, the CDR3 reads TGTGCCTCGATGGGGGAGGGCAGCGGGGGATACAATGAGCAGTTCTTC.

This clonotype was counted many times. The chain is built from TRBV5-5 and TRBJ2-3; D perhaps matches TRBD2 (6 bases). The CDR3 totals 14 residues. Trimming left V 6 bases short and J 1 base short, with 12 bases between. Germline CDR1 is SGHKS and CDR2 is YYEKEE (reference sequence). The CDR3 bases are TGTGCCAGCACCGGACTACCCCGCACAGATACGCAGTATTTT. Amino acid sequence: CASTGLPRTDTQYF.

This clonotype occurred many times. The chain is built from TRBV10-3 and TRBJ2-3, with D unresolved. Trimming shortened V by 3 bases and J by 0 bases, and 10 bases separated the two germline ends. The CDR3 is made up of 15 amino acids. Germline CDR1 is ENHRY and CDR2 is SYGVKD. The CDR3 nucleotides are TGTGCCATCAGTGAAGGCCGGCGAAGCACAGATACGCAGTATTTT. Amino acid sequence: CAISEGRRSTDTQYF.

This clonotype was seen repeatedly, ten times or more. The chain recombines TRBV15 with TRBJ2-1, with 7 bases fitting TRBD1. Germline-derived CDR1 and CDR2 are LNHNV and YYDKDF (reference sequence). Trimming at V came to 0 bases and at J to 7 bases, leaving 6 bases not matched to a gene. The CDR3 covers 15 residues. The chain's CDR3 is CATSRDYRGPNEQFF. CDR3 in DNA: TGTGCCACCAGCAGAGATTATAGGGGGCCTAATGAGCAGTTCTTC.

This clonotype was observed many times. The chain is built from TRBV9 and TRBJ2-6, with D uncertain. Trimming left V 4 bases short and J 4 bases short, with 12 bases between. Germline CDR1 reads SGDLS; CDR2 reads YYNGEE. The CDR3 runs 15 residues. CDR3 protein: CASSQQQAGANVLTF. The CDR3 DNA follows: TGTGCCAGCAGCCAGCAGCAGGCCGGGGCCAACGTCCTGACTTTC. The entire variable domain, with the rest obtained from reference TRBV9 and TRBJ2-6, is as follows: DSGVTQTPKHLITATGQRVTLRCSPRSGDLSVYWYQQSLDQGLQFLIQYYNGEERAKGNILERFSAQQFPDLHSELNLSSLELGDSALYFCASSQQQAGANVLTFGAGSRLTVL.

This clonotype was recorded many times. This chain uses TRBV9 with TRBJ1-2; tentatively, D is TRBD1 (6 bases). V lost 4 bases to trimming and J lost 6 bases, with 10 bases between them. In germline, CDR1 is SGDLS, CDR2 YYNGEE. The CDR3 covers 12 residues. The CDR3 DNA reads TGTGCCAGCAGCACCCGGACAGATGGCTACACCTTC. Translating gives CASSTRTDGYTF.

This clonotype was seen more than once but under ten times. A far larger clone is only one base removed, so a read error is likely. V usage is TRBV11-1 and J usage is TRBJ2-7, with D possibly being TRBD1 or TRBD2 (7 bases each). The germline V gene encodes CDR1 SGHAT and CDR2 FQDESV (reference sequence). The length of the CDR3 is 16 residues. The CDR3 protein is CPSRTRGGASSYEQYF. The DNA for the CDR3 is TGTCCCAGCAGAACCAGGGGGGGAGCTAGCTCCTACGAGCAGTACTTC.

This clonotype was counted many times. V is TRBV5-4 and J is TRBJ2-1; 8 bases match TRBD2. CDR1 is SGHNT, CDR2 YYREEE, per germline (reference sequence). The ends lost 0 bases at V and 8 bases at J; junction bases unmatched: 7. The CDR3 runs 15 residues. The CDR3 DNA sequence: TGTGCCAGCAGCTTGGTTCCGCGGGAGGCCCATGAGCAGTTCTTC. Translated, it gives CASSLVPREAHEQFF.

This clonotype was seen repeatedly, ten times or more. The chain couples TRBV13 to TRBJ2-5; D unresolved. Trimming took 5 bases from V and 1 from J, leaving 14 bases between them. The germline gives CDR1 PRHDT, CDR2 FYEKMQ (reference sequence). CDR3 length: 15 residues. CDR3 sequence: CASSAGSTVQETQYF. In DNA, the CDR3 is TGTGCCAGCAGCGCCGGATCGACTGTCCAAGAGACCCAGTACTTC.

About this clonotype: Since a far larger clone is one base different, this is likely a read error. The V and J genes are TRBV9 and TRBJ2-7, with 9 bases aligning to TRBD2. Trimming removed 1 base from V and 7 bases from J; junction bases left unmatched: 12. Looked up from germline, CDR1 is SGDLS and CDR2 is YYNGEE. This CDR3 contains 16 residues. Here the CDR3 DNA reads TGTGCCAGCAGCGTACTGCCTAGCGGGATGTTCTATGAGCAGTACTTC. It is translated as CASSVLPSGMFYEQYF. Using reference TRBV9 and TRBJ2-7 for the parts outside the CDR3, the full variable domain is DSGVTQTPKHLITATGQRVTLRCSPRSGDLSVYWYQQSLDQGLQFLIQYYNGEERAKGNILERFSAQQFPDLHSELNLSSLELGDSALYFCASSVLPSGMFYEQYFGPGTRLTVT.

This clonotype has just one count. This likely stems from a read error, as it lies one base from a far larger clone. J is TRBJ2-1 and V is TRBV28; D gene uncertain. Trimming pared 3 bases from V and 6 bases from J, leaving 6 bases between. Per germline, CDR1 MDHEN and CDR2 SYDVKM. The CDR3 totals 12 residues. The CDR3 DNA sequence: TGTGCCAGCAGTTTGTGGGGCAATGAGCAGTTCTTC. It encodes CASSLWGNEQFF.

The J gene is TRBJ1-2, the V gene TRBV3-1; TRBD1 aligns across 7 bases. CDR1 and CDR2 from the germline V gene are LGHDT and YNNKEL (reference sequence). The CDR3 loop spans 15 amino acids. J gave up 3 bases and V 6 bases, and 10 bases lay outside the gene matches. The CDR3 DNA reads TGTGCCAGCAGGAAAACCCGGGGGACAGACTATGGCTACACCTTC. It is translated as CASRKTRGTDYGYTF.

A word on this clonotype: A junction boundary mismatches the germline segment, possibly from a read error. The rearrangement uses TRBV14 and TRBJ2-2, with D hard to call. Germline V gene data show CDR1 as SGHDN and CDR2 as FVKESK. CDR3 length: 16 residues. DNA for the CDR3: TGTGCCAGCAGCCAGTACTTTGGGTCTCTCACCGGCGAGCTGTTTTTT. Protein: CASSQYFGSLTGELFF. Together with reference TRBV14 and TRBJ2-2, the CDR3 gives the full variable domain: EAGVTQFPSHSVIEKGQTVTLRCDPISGHDNLYWYRRVMGKEIKFLLHFVKESKQDESGMPNNRFLAERTGGTYSTLKVQPAELEDSGVYFCASSQYFGSLTGELFFGEGSRLTVL.

This clonotype showed up many times. The genes are TRBV7-9 and TRBJ1-2; TRBD1 agrees at 8 bases. The CDR3 is 13 amino acids. Germline CDR1 is SEHNR and CDR2 is FQNEAQ (reference sequence). Unmatched junction bases numbered 3, after V lost 8 bases and J lost 1 base. The CDR3, as DNA: TGTGCCAGCTTGGGACAGGATAACTATGGCTACACCTTC. Translated: CASLGQDNYGYTF.

This clonotype was seen at least ten times. The V and J genes are TRBV20-1 and TRBJ1-6; 7 nucleotides agree with TRBD1. J gave up 14 bases and V 1 base, and 17 bases lay outside the gene matches. This CDR3 has 16 amino acids. Germline V gene sequence: CDR1 DFQATT, CDR2 SNEGSKA (reference sequence). The CDR3 loop is CSARVRQGVASGALHF. In DNA, the CDR3 is TGCAGTGCTAGAGTAAGACAGGGAGTCGCTTCGGGGGCCCTCCACTTT.

This clonotype was recorded many times. The CDR3 protein is CSALWGGITEAFF. The CDR3 nucleotides read TGCAGTGCTCTATGGGGGGGAATCACTGAAGCTTTCTTT. The rearrangement uses TRBV20-1 and TRBJ1-1; tentative D call: TRBD1 (5 bases). V was shortened by 5 bases and J by 4 bases, with 14 bases between the two germline ends. This CDR3 contains 13 residues. Germline V gene sequence: CDR1 DFQATT, CDR2 SNEGSKA (reference sequence).

This rearrangement joins TRBV7-2 to TRBJ1-2; D is perhaps TRBD1 (5 bases). CDR1 is SGHTA and CDR2 is FQGNSA in the germline V gene. Trimming cost V 5 bases and J 4 bases, with 14 bases left between them. This CDR3 is 14 amino acids long. The CDR3, as DNA: TGTGCCAGCAGCATCGGGGGAGCAGCCTATGGCTACACCTTC. This codes for CASSIGGAAYGYTF.

This clonotype is medium-sized within its sample. The V gene is TRBV6-5, the J gene TRBJ2-1; 12 nucleotides agree with TRBD2. The CDR3 totals 13 residues. V was pared by 6 bases and J by 6 bases, with 0 bases of the junction left unmatched. Germline loops: CDR1 MNHEY, CDR2 SVGAGI. This chain's CDR3 is CASRTSGSNEQFF. The CDR3 DNA reads as TGTGCCAGCAGGACTAGCGGGAGCAATGAGCAGTTCTTC.

This clonotype was counted many times. The gene calls are TRBV10-3 and TRBJ1-2, with 11 bases matching TRBD1. CDR3 length: 12 residues. V dropped 10 bases and J dropped 8; count of bases not matched to a gene: 6. Germline V gene sequence: CDR1 ENHRY, CDR2 SYGVKD. The CDR3 reads CASRTGGRGYTF. The CDR3 DNA reads as TGTGCCAGCAGGACAGGGGGCAGGGGCTACACCTTC.

This clonotype was found many times. This chain links TRBV5-5 with TRBJ2-2, with D perhaps matching TRBD2 (6 bases). The V gene's germline CDR1 is SGHKS and CDR2 YYEKEE (reference sequence). This CDR3 has 15 residues. Between the trimmed V and J ends, which lost 2 bases and 3 bases, there was a span of 11 bases. The CDR3 region is CASSLSGEDTGELFF. The CDR3 DNA reads TGTGCCAGCAGCTTATCTGGGGAGGACACCGGGGAGCTGTTTTTT.

This clonotype was counted at least ten times. This chain joins TRBV5-1 and TRBJ2-2, with 13 bases fitting TRBD2. Germline lookup yields CDR1 SGHRS and CDR2 YFSETQ. The J segment lost 4 bases and the V segment lost 4 bases, leaving 10 bases of the junction unmatched. The CDR3 contains 18 residues. The CDR3 DNA reads TGCGCCAGCAGCCAACTAGCGGGAGGGCCCTCCGCCACCGGGGAGCTGTTTTTT. Encoded protein: CASSQLAGGPSATGELFF. The variable domain in full, with the rest retrieved from reference TRBV5-1 and TRBJ2-2, is KAGVTQTPRYLIKTRGQQVTLSCSPISGHRSVSWYQQTPGQGLQFLFEYFSETQRNKGNFPGRFSGRQFSNSRSEMNVSTLELGDSALYLCASSQLAGGPSATGELFFGEGSRLTVL.

This clonotype was counted at least ten times. The genes are TRBV20-1 and TRBJ1-2; D is uncertain. The CDR3 totals 14 residues. Germline CDR1 DFQATT, CDR2 SNEGSKA (reference sequence). Deletions cut 3 bases from V and 0 bases from J, with 11 bases between. CDR3 DNA sequence: TGCAGTGCTAGGCGCGGGGATGCTAACTATGGCTACACCTTC. Its translation: CSARRGDANYGYTF.

To note about this clonotype: A far larger clone is a single base away, which makes a read error likely. The chain uses TRBV5-4 and TRBJ2-1; the D is unclear. V was clipped by 4 bases and J by 13 bases, with 18 bases between them. Germline values: CDR1 SGHNT, CDR2 YYREEE (reference sequence). The CDR3 spans 13 residues. The CDR3 reads CASSPESTETQFF. CDR3 DNA: TGTGCCAGCAGCCCGGAATCGACGGAGACCCAGTTCTTC.